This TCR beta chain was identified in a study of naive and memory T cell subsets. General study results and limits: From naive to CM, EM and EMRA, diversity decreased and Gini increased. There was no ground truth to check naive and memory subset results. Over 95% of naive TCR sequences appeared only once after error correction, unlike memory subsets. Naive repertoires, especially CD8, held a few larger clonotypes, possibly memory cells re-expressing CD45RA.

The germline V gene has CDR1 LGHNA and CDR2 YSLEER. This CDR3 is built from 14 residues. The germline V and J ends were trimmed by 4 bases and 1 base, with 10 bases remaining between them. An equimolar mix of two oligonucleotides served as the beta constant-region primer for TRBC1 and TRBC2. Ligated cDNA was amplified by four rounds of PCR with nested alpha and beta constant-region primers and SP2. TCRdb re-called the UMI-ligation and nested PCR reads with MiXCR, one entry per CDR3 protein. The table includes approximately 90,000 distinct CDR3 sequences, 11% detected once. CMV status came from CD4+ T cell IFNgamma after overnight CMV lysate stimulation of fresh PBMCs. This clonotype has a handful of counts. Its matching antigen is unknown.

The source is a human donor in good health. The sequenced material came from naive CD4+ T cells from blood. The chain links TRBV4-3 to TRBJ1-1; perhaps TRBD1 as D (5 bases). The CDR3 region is CASSRGAGNTEAFF. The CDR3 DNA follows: TGCGCCAGCAGCCGCGGGGCAGGGAACACTGAAGCTTTCTTT.